One and the same sample provided the 10 T cell receptor beta chains below, sequenced in a study of CD8 T cells in ankylosing spondylitis. TCRdb passed the 5' RACE reads through MiXCR, listing each CDR3 protein once. The sample records hundreds of thousands of distinct CDR3 sequences, under 8.5% being singletons. Sequencing was carried out using blood, either unsorted or a sorted T cell fraction (not recorded which). These receptors were obtained from a female donor with ankylosing spondylitis or in good health (not recorded which).

V is TRBV6-5 and J is TRBJ2-3; D remains ambiguous. Germline V gives CDR1 MNHEY, CDR2 SVGAGI. Trimming cost V 2 bases and J 3 bases, with 9 bases left between them. The CDR3 totals 14 residues. CDR3 DNA sequence: TGTGCCAGCAGTTACAGCGAGGAGACAGATACGCAGTATTTT. It yields the protein CASSYSEETDTQYF.

Many counts were recorded for this clonotype. This chain joins TRBV19 and TRBJ2-2, with 7 bases fitting TRBD1. Trimming at V came to 10 bases and at J to 4 bases, leaving 6 bases not matched to a gene. Germline V lookup: CDR1 LNHDA, CDR2 SQIVND (reference sequence). The CDR3 is 13 amino acids. Written as DNA, the CDR3 is TGTGCCACCGACAGGGTGGGCACCGGGGAGCTGTTTTTT. It is translated as CATDRVGTGELFF. Complete variable domain (other parts from reference TRBV19 and TRBJ2-2): DGGITQSPKYLFRKEGQNVTLSCEQNLNHDAMYWYRQDPGQGLRLIYYSQIVNDFQKGDIAEGYSVSREKKESFPLTVTSAQKNPTAFYLCATDRVGTGELFFGEGSRLTVL.

This clonotype was seen at least ten times. The V call is TRBV29-1, the J call TRBJ2-7; D might be TRBD2 (6 bases). V shed 3 bases and J shed 3 bases, with 9 bases lying between them. Germline CDR1 reads SQVTM; CDR2 reads ANQGSEA. The CDR3 spans 12 residues. CDR3 sequence: CSVEVGGYEQYF. The CDR3 DNA sequence: TGCAGCGTTGAGGTCGGGGGCTACGAGCAGTACTTC.

V usage is TRBV11-1 and J usage is TRBJ2-3; TRBD2 aligns across 10 bases. CDR3 size: 20 residues. Losses at the gene ends were 6 bases for V and 0 bases for J; bases not matched to a gene: 18. Germline-derived CDR1 and CDR2 are SGHAT and FQDESV (reference sequence). CDR3 sequence: CASSLTLGLAEPTSTDTQYF. The CDR3 coding sequence is TGTGCCAGCAGTTTAACCCTCGGACTAGCGGAGCCTACTAGCACAGATACGCAGTATTTT. Full variable domain (outside the CDR3, taken from reference TRBV11-1 and TRBJ2-3): EAEVAQSPRYKITEKSQAVAFWCDPISGHATLYWYRQILGQGPELLVQFQDESVVDDSQLPKDRFSAERLKGVDSTLKIQPAELGDSAMYLCASSLTLGLAEPTSTDTQYFGPGTRLTVL.

This clonotype was found many times. This chain connects TRBV6-2 or TRBV6-3 to TRBJ1-2, with TRBD1 matching 8 bases. The CDR3 length is 16 residues. The junction had 16 bases not matched to a gene; V was cut back by 7 bases and J by 6 bases. CDR1 and CDR2 (germline): MNHEY, SVGEGT. The CDR3 DNA is TGTGCCAGCACCTTACTTGGACAGGGCTTTTCTCATGGCTACACCTTC. It translates to CASTLLGQGFSHGYTF.

This clonotype was recorded many times. The chain recombines TRBV6-1 with TRBJ1-4; D uncertain. This CDR3 has 13 residues. V was clipped by 2 bases and J by 6 bases, with 7 bases between them. Germline V CDR1 and CDR2: MNHNS, SASEGT. The CDR3 coding sequence is TGTGCCAGCAGTGAACGGGGTTATGAAAAACTGTTTTTT. It yields the protein CASSERGYEKLFF.

This clonotype showed up many times. The CDR3: CSARALGGSSLNGETQYF. The CDR3 DNA sequence: TGCAGTGCTAGAGCGCTCGGAGGTAGCTCATTAAATGGAGAGACCCAGTACTTC. The J gene is TRBJ2-5, the V gene TRBV20-1, with D possibly TRBD2 on 5 matching bases. CDR3 length equals 18 residues. Germline-derived CDR1 and CDR2 are DFQATT and SNEGSKA (reference sequence). V was cut by 1 base and J by 4 bases, with 25 bases left in between.

This clonotype was recorded many times. The J gene is TRBJ1-4, the V gene TRBV7-2, with 7 positions matching TRBD1. V dropped 2 bases and J dropped 6; count of bases not matched to a gene: 12. This CDR3 has 17 amino acids. Germline values: CDR1 SGHTA, CDR2 FQGNSA. In DNA, the CDR3 is TGTGCCAGCAGCTTACAGGGGTCCGGGACAGAGCATGAAAAACTGTTTTTT. It translates to CASSLQGSGTEHEKLFF. The full variable domain, rest sourced from reference TRBV7-2 and TRBJ1-4, is GAGVSQSPSNKVTEKGKDVELRCDPISGHTALYWYRQSLGQGLEFLIYFQGNSAPDKSGLPSDRFSAERTGGSVSTLTIQRTQQEDSAVYLCASSLQGSGTEHEKLFFGSGTQLSVL.

This clonotype was seen many times. The chain couples TRBV5-5 to TRBJ2-3; TRBD1 matches at 7 bases. The CDR3 is 16 amino acids. Germline values: CDR1 SGHKS, CDR2 YYEKEE (reference sequence). The junction had 8 bases not matched to a gene; V was cut back by 3 bases and J by 1 base. CDR3 residues: CASSSYRGQGTDTQYF. In DNA form, the CDR3 reads TGTGCCAGCAGCTCGTACAGAGGACAGGGCACAGATACGCAGTATTTT.

This clonotype showed up many times. V gene TRBV12-3 or TRBV12-4 combines with J gene TRBJ1-2, with 8 positions matching TRBD1. This CDR3 is built from 15 residues. V lost 5 bases, J lost 4 bases, and 9 bases stayed unmatched. The CDR3 DNA reads TGTGCCAGCAGTCAAGCGGGACAGGCGTCCTATGGCTACACCTTC. Encoded protein: CASSQAGQASYGYTF.